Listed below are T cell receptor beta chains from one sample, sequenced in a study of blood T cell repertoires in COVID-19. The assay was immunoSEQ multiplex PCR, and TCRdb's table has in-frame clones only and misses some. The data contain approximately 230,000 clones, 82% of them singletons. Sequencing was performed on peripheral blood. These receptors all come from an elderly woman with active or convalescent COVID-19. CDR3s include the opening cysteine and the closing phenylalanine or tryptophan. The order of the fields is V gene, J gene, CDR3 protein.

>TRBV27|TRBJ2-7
CASRSPGQGAEQYF
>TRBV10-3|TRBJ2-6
CAISEGGQSSGANVLTF
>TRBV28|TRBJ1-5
CASSLIGGPQGQPQHF
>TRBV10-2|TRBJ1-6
CASSESGAQNSPLHF
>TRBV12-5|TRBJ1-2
CASGLALNYGYTF
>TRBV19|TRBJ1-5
CASSWSDMSNQPQHF
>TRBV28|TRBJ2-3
CASSLLLDTQYF
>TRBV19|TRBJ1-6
CASSIGGSNSPLHF
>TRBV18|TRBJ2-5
CASSPSLAETQYF
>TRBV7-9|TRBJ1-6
CASRDQGNNSPLHF
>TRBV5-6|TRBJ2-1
CGEGQGGDSSYNEQFF
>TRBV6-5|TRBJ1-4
CASSYQNPATNEKLFF
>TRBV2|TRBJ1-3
CASSDLGTRSSGNTIYF
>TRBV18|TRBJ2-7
CASSLSSYEQYF
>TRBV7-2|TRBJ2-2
CASSPTGGSVPGELFF
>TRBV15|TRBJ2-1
CATSRGGTGGNEQFF
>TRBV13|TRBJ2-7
CASSIGRGEQYF
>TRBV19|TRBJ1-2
CASSPGTGGAVYGYTF
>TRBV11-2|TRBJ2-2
CASSSVAGRGTGELFF
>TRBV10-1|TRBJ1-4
CASSDGGTGEKLFF
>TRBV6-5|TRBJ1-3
CASNNRVGNTIYF
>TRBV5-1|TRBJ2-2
CASSLITNTGELFF
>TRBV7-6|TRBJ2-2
CASSPWTSGGGNTGELFF
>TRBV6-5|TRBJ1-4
CASRTELYEKLFF
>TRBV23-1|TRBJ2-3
CASSQGGLSQYF
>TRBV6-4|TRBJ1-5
CASSDYGQDSNQPQHF
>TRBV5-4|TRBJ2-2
CASSPGLPGSGNTGELFF
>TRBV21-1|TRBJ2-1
CARGHTWSSYNEQFF
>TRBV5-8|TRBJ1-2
CASSIDGGRYGYTF
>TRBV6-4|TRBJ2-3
CASSAEATDTQYF
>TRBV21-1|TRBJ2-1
CASNRLADKDEQFF
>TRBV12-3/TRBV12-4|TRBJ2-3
CASSFGDTQYF
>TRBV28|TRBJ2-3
CASKGGDNTDTQYF
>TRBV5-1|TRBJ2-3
CASSLGGLAGGLADTQYF
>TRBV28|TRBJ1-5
CASSVEQPQHF
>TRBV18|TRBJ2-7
CASSLRAGTAYEQYF
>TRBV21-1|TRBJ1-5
CASSICVDKPQHF
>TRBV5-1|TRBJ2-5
CASSFRETQYF
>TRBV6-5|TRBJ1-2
CASSPTGDYGYTF
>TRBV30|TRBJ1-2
CAWRSTGISGYTF
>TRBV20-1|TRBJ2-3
CSASSPGGDTDTQYF
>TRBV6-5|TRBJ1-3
CASSYGAGVGNTIYF
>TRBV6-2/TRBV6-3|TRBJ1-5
CASSFRGQPQHF
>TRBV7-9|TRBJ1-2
CASSLVPLSSGGYTF
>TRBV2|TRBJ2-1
CASSSSGSFSNEQFF
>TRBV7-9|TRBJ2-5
CASGRGVARQWGQETQYF
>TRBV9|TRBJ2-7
CASSVGRGGDAYEQYF